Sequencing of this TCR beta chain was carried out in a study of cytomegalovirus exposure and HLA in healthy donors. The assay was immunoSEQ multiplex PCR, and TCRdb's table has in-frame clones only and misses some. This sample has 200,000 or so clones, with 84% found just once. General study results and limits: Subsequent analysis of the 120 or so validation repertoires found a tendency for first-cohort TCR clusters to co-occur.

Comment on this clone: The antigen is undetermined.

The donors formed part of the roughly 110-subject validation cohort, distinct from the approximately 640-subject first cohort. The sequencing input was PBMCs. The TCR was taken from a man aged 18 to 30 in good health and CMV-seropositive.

The CDR3 sequence is CASSYYLGRNTEAFF. CDR3 bases: TGTGCCAGCAGTTACTATCTAGGGAGGAACACTGAAGCTTTCTTT. This chain joins TRBV6-5 and TRBJ1-1, with no clear D. From germline, CDR1 is MNHEY and CDR2 SVGAGI. CDR3 size: 15 residues. Trimming took 1 base from V and 1 from J, leaving 10 bases between them.